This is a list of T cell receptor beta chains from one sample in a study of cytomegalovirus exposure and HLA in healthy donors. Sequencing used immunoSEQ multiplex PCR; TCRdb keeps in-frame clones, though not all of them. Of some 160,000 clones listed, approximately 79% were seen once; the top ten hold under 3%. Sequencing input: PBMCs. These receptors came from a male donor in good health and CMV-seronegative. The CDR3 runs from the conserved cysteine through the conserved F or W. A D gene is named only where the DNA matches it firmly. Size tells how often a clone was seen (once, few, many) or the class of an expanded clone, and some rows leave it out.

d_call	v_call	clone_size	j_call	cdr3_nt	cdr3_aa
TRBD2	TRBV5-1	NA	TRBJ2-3	TGCGCCAGCAGCTTGGCTTTCGGGGGGGGCCCGGATACGCAGTATTTT	CASSLAFGGGPDTQYF
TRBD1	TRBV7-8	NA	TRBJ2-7	TGTGCCAGCAGGTCCACGGGACAGGGGGCCTACGAGCAGTACTTC	CASRSTGQGAYEQYF
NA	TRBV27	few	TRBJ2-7	TGTGCCAGCAGTTTGACAGCTACTTACGAGCAGTACTTC	CASSLTATYEQYF
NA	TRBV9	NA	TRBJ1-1	TGTGCCAGCAGCGTAAGAGGGGGCACTGAAGCTTTCTTT	CASSVRGGTEAFF
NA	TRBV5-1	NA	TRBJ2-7	TGCGCCAGCAGCTTCCCAGGGGATGACGAGCAGTACTTC	CASSFPGDDEQYF
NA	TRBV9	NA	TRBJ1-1	TGTGCCAGCAGCCCGTCGGGGGGGCTAGGAGCTTTCTTT	CASSPSGGLGAFF
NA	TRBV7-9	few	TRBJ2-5	TGTGCCAGCAGCTTAGCAATGGGGCGAGAGACCCAGTACTTC	CASSLAMGRETQYF
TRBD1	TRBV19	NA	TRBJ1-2	TGTGCCAGTAGTCCTTTACAGGGGGCCGACAATCCGGTGTATGGCTACACCTTC	CASSPLQGADNPVYGYTF
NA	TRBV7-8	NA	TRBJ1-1	TGTGCCAGCAGCTTAGACAGCGGCTCATTCATGAACACTGAAGCTTTCTTT	CASSLDSGSFMNTEAFF
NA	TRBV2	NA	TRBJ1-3	TGTGCCAGCGGAGGAGATTCTGGAAACACCATATATTTT	CASGGDSGNTIYF
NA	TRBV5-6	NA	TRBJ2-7	TGTGCCAGCAGCCTATCGGGCTACGAGCAGTACTTC	CASSLSGYEQYF
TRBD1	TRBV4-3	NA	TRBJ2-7	TGCGCCAGCAGCCAGGCCAGGACAGGGGGCATTGACGAGCAGTACTTC	CASSQARTGGIDEQYF
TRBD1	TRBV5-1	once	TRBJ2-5	TGCGCCAGCAGCCCCGTGGGGACAGGGGACAAAGAGACCCAGTACTTC	CASSPVGTGDKETQYF
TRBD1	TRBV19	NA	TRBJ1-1	TGTGCCACCCAGGGGGGCACCCGGGGCACCAGGGCAGCTTTCTTT	CATQGGTRGTRAAFF
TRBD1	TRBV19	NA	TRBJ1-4	TGTGCCAGTAGTCCCCGACAGGGGTTAAATGAAAAACTGTTTTTT	CASSPRQGLNEKLFF
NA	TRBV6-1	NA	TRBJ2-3	TGTGCCAGCAGTGATGGGACACTTAGCACAGATACGCAGTATTTT	CASSDGTLSTDTQYF
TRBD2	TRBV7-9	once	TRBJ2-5	TGTGCCAGCAGCGCGGGACTAGCGCACCAAGAGACCCAGTACTTC	CASSAGLAHQETQYF
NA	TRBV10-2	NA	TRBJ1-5	TGCGCCAGCGGGGGGAGCTTAAAGAATCAGCCCCAGCATTTT	CASGGSLKNQPQHF
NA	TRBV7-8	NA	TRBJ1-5	TGTGCCAGCAGCTTAGGAGCCGTGAGCAATCAGCCCCAGCATTTT	CASSLGAVSNQPQHF
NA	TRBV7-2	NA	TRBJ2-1	TGTGCCAGCAGCCTGGACTACGGTAGCAATGAGCAGTTCTTC	CASSLDYGSNEQFF
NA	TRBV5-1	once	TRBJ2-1	TGCGCCAGCAGCTCCCCTCGGGGGTCTAATGAGCAGTTCTTC	CASSSPRGSNEQFF
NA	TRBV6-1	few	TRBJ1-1	TGTGCCAGCAGTGAAATGGGACAAAACACTGAAGCTTTCTTT	CASSEMGQNTEAFF
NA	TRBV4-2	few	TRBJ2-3	TGTGCCAGCAGCCTACAGTTACAGACAGATACTAGCACAGATACGCAGTATTTT	CASSLQLQTDTSTDTQYF
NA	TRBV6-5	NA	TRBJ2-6	TGTGCCAGCAGTCGGTGGGCCTCTGGGGCCAACGTCCTGACTTTC	CASSRWASGANVLTF
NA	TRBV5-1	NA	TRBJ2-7	TGCGCCAGCTGCAGAAATACCAGGGATCGGGAGCAGTACTTC	CASCRNTRDREQYF
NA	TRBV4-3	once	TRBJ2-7	TGCGCCAGCAGCCAAGATCGCCAGGGTAACAACGAGCAGTACTTC	CASSQDRQGNNEQYF
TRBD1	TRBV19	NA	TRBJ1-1	TGTGCCAGTAGTATAGATAGGCCAGGGGACAGGAACACTGAAGCTTTCTTT	CASSIDRPGDRNTEAFF
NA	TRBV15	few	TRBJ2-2	TGTGCCACCAGCAGAGACCTACCGGCGAACACCGGGGAGCTGTTTTTT	CATSRDLPANTGELFF
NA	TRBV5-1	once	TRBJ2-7	TGCGCCAGCAGCGTGGACAGAGCCTACGAGCAGTACTTC	CASSVDRAYEQYF
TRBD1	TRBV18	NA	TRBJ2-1	TGTGCCAGCTCACTGGACAGGGTAGCAGGCTACTATGAGCAGTTCTTC	CASSLDRVAGYYEQFF
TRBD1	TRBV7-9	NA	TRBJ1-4	TGTGCCAGCAGCTCAGGGACAGGTTTGGCTAATGAAAAACTGTTTTTT	CASSSGTGLANEKLFF
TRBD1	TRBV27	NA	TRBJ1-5	TGTGCCAGCAGTTTTTTAAATAGGGGGCTGGTTCAGCCCCAGCATTTT	CASSFLNRGLVQPQHF